The rows below give T cell receptor beta chains drawn from one sample of a study of cytomegalovirus exposure and HLA in healthy donors. Measured with immunoSEQ multiplex PCR; TCRdb has only the in-frame clones, and not every one. The repertoire consists of approximately 110,000 clones, with under 85% occurring once and the leading ten covering roughly 6%. Sequenced: PBMCs. These receptors were collected from a man younger than 35 in good health and CMV-seronegative. The CDR3 runs from the conserved cysteine through the conserved F or W. The D gene is left open where the match is weak. Clone sizes are given selectively: once, few, many, or a class where the clone is expanded.

TRBJ1-1 | . | TRBD1 | TRBV7-9 | TGTGCCAGCAGCTGGGTGGGACAGGGTAACACTGAAGCTTTCTTT | CASSWVGQGNTEAFF
TRBJ2-3 | . | TRBD1 | TRBV28 | TGTGCCAGCAGTCTCTTTAACAGGGGAGATACGCAGTATTTT | CASSLFNRGDTQYF
TRBJ2-1 | . | . | TRBV11-2 | TGTGCCAGCAGCTTAGAACTAGCTGGGGCGAGGGCCTACAATGAGCAGTTCTTC | CASSLELAGARAYNEQFF
TRBJ2-5 | . | TRBD2 | TRBV4-3 | TGCGCCAGCAGCCAAGATTTCCGGGAGGGGCAAGAGACCCAGTACTTC | CASSQDFREGQETQYF
TRBJ2-2 | . | . | TRBV7-3 | TGTGCCAGCAGCCCCAGCGGGTTGAACACCGGGGAGCTGTTTTTT | CASSPSGLNTGELFF
TRBJ1-2 | . | . | TRBV6-4 | TGTGCCAGCAGACCTGACTCGTATGGCTACACCTTC | CASRPDSYGYTF
TRBJ2-1 | . | TRBD1 | TRBV19 | TGTGCCAGTAGCCGAGGACAGGGGGCTGGAAATGAGCAGTTCTTC | CASSRGQGAGNEQFF
TRBJ1-2 | . | . | TRBV6-5 | TGTGCCAGCAGTTTCGCGTATGGCTACACCTTC | CASSFAYGYTF
TRBJ2-5 | . | TRBD1 | TRBV28 | TGTGCCAGCAGTGACAGGGTCTTCCAAGAGACCCAGTACTTC | CASSDRVFQETQYF
TRBJ1-4 | . | . | TRBV28 | TGTGCCAGCAGTTTCCCCACAGGATCCCGGGAAAAACTGTTTTTT | CASSFPTGSREKLFF
TRBJ1-2 | . | TRBD1 | TRBV27 | TGTGCCAGCAGTTTGACAGGGGGCTATGGGGTAGTTTACACCTTC | CASSLTGGYGVVYTF
TRBJ2-1 | . | . | TRBV11-3 | TGTGCCAGCAGCTTAGACCCTAGCTCCTACAATGAGCAGTTCTTC | CASSLDPSSYNEQFF
TRBJ1-1 | . | . | TRBV5-4 | TGTGCCAGCAGCTTGGGAGAAGGGGGCACTGAAGCTTTCTTT | CASSLGEGGTEAFF
TRBJ1-3 | . | . | TRBV10-2 | TGCGCCAGCAGTGATGTAGGCAGGGAAGGCTCTGGAAACACCATATATTTT | CASSDVGREGSGNTIYF
TRBJ1-1 | . | . | TRBV6-1 | TGTGCCAGCAGTGAAAGATGGGAGGAAGCTTTCTTT | CASSERWEEAFF
TRBJ2-3 | few | TRBD2 | TRBV14 | TGTGCCAGCAGCCGGACTAGTAAGGTCGATACGCAGTATTTT | CASSRTSKVDTQYF
TRBJ2-6 | once | TRBD1 | TRBV19 | TGTGCCAGTAGTACATACCTGACAGGGACGGGGGCCAACGTCCTGACTTTC | CASSTYLTGTGANVLTF
TRBJ2-7 | . | . | TRBV19 | TGTGCCAGTAGTTCCCCGGACTGGTACCCTGGGGAGCAGTACTTC | CASSSPDWYPGEQYF
TRBJ1-1 | . | . | TRBV14 | TGTGCCAGCAGCCGAGAGACTAACACTGAAGCTTTCTTT | CASSRETNTEAFF
TRBJ2-7 | once | TRBD1 | TRBV9 | TGTGCCAGCAGCGTAGGGCCCGGGACAGGGTTAGAGCAGTACTTC | CASSVGPGTGLEQYF
TRBJ2-7 | few | TRBD1 | TRBV4-3 | TGCGCCAGCAGCCCGGGACAGGGGCTCTCCTACGAGCAGTACTTC | CASSPGQGLSYEQYF
TRBJ2-5 | . | TRBD1 | TRBV6-5 | TGTGCCAGCAGTCGGACAGGGAGACAAGAGACCCAGTACTTC | CASSRTGRQETQYF
TRBJ2-5 | . | TRBD2 | TRBV11-3 | TGTGCCAGCAGCTTAGCGGGAGGAGAGACCCAGTACTTC | CASSLAGGETQYF
TRBJ1-3 | . | . | TRBV9 | TGTGCCAGCGCGGCCGACTCTGGAAACACCATATATTTT | CASAADSGNTIYF
TRBJ2-7 | . | TRBD2 | TRBV4-2 | TGTGCCAGCAGCGGCATAGCGGGAGGGCGGTACGAGCAGTACTTC | CASSGIAGGRYEQYF
TRBJ2-4 | . | . | TRBV19 | TGTGCCAGTAGTATAGCCGGGGGAAAAAACATTCAGTACTTC | CASSIAGGKNIQYF
TRBJ2-7 | few | TRBD1 | TRBV7-3 | TGTGCCAGCAGCGGCCCCGGGACAGGAACCTACGAGCAGTACTTC | CASSGPGTGTYEQYF
TRBJ1-1 | . | . | TRBV7-2 | TGTGCCAGCAGCTTAGTCAGGGACACTGAAGCTTTCTTT | CASSLVRDTEAFF
TRBJ1-2 | . | TRBD1 | TRBV7-9 | TGTGCCAGCAGCCCCTCGACAGGGCATGGCTACACCTTC | CASSPSTGHGYTF
TRBJ2-7 | once | . | TRBV10-1 | TGCGCCAGCAGTGAGTCGGTGGGTAGCCACGAGCAGTACTTC | CASSESVGSHEQYF
TRBJ2-1 | . | TRBD2 | TRBV2 | TGTGCCAGCAGTGAAGCTGGCAGCGGGAGATCGCATGAGCAGTTCTTC | CASSEAGSGRSHEQFF
TRBJ1-1 | . | TRBD1 | TRBV14 | TGTGCCAGCAGCCGCCGGACAGGGGTCCCTAACACTGAAGCTTTCTTT | CASSRRTGVPNTEAFF
TRBJ1-2 | . | . | TRBV5-4 | TGTGCCAGCAGCTTACACAGGGCAACCTATGGCTACACCTTC | CASSLHRATYGYTF
TRBJ1-3 | . | . | TRBV30 | TGTGCCTCGATTCAGGGCGGTGGAAACACCATATATTTT | CASIQGGGNTIYF
TRBJ1-1 | . | . | TRBV27 | TGTGCCAGCAGTTCCGTCTTGGGAGCTGAAGCTTTCTTT | CASSSVLGAEAFF